Below are 20 T cell receptor beta chains sequenced from a single sample in a study of T-cell reconstitution after alpha-beta-depleted transplantation in children. Preparation of the TCRbeta library involved a method that used unique molecular identifiers. TCRdb re-called the PCR reads through MiXCR, storing one row per CDR3 protein. Of some 300,000 distinct CDR3 sequences in the sample, approximately 10% were seen once. The specimen was PBMCs from the stem cell graft donor, collected from the stem cell graft. Receptors originate from a human donor who donated a stem cell graft to a child with acute lymphoblastic leukemia.

The V call is TRBV12-3 or TRBV12-4, the J call TRBJ2-3; the match to TRBD2 covers 11 bases. The CDR3 is made up of 16 amino acids. The V gene end was trimmed by 5 bases and the J gene end by 1 base; junction bases not matched to a gene: 5. CDR3 protein: CASSPVTSGGTDTQYF. The CDR3 DNA is TGTGCCAGCAGTCCGGTGACTAGCGGGGGCACAGATACGCAGTATTTT.

The CDR3 sequence: CASSPSRSGSPLHF. The CDR3 nucleotides read TGTGCCAGCTCACCAAGCCGGTCAGGTTCACCCCTCCACTTT. The chain has TRBV18 and TRBJ1-6; no definite D call. The CDR3 length is 14 residues. The V gene lost 2 bases and the J gene lost 9 bases, with 11 bases spanning the gap. Per the germline V gene, CDR1 is KGHSH and CDR2 is LQKENI.

The rearrangement links TRBV27 to TRBJ2-7; a weak D match, TRBD2 (5 bases). This CDR3 region has 15 residues. Germline-derived CDR1 and CDR2 are MNHEY and SMNVEV (reference sequence). V dropped 6 bases and J dropped 2 bases, with 17 bases sitting between them. The CDR3 sequence is CASSPTVTRAYEQYF. In nucleotides, the CDR3 is TGTGCCAGCAGCCCTACAGTGACGAGGGCCTACGAGCAGTACTTC.

This clonotype was recorded at least ten times. V and J are TRBV7-2 and TRBJ2-7, with D unclear. Germline V gene data show CDR1 as SGHTA and CDR2 as FQGNSA. V shed 2 bases and J shed 4 bases, with 12 bases lying between them. The CDR3 contains 14 residues. CDR3 nucleotides: TGTGCCAGCAGCTTATTGGGTCTGGTTTACGAGCAGTACTTC. Translation gives CASSLLGLVYEQYF.

In DNA form, the CDR3 reads TGTGCCAGCAGTCTCCGGACTAGCGGGAGGAGGAGCTCCTACGAGCAGTACTTC. This translates into CASSLRTSGRRSSYEQYF. V gene TRBV12-3 or TRBV12-4 combines with J gene TRBJ2-7; 14 bases agree with TRBD2. The length of the CDR3 is 18 residues. Trimming cost V 5 bases and J 0 bases; bases outside gene matches: 9.

The gene calls are TRBV6-1 and TRBJ2-1; the D gene could be TRBD1 or TRBD2 (5 bases each). This CDR3 region has 12 residues. V lost 7 bases, J lost 4 bases, and 8 bases lay in between. Germline assignment: CDR1 MNHNS and CDR2 SASEGT. The CDR3 coding sequence is TGTGCCAGCAAGAGGGGTTACAATGAGCAGTTCTTC. Translating gives CASKRGYNEQFF.

The chain uses TRBV9 and TRBJ2-3, with 9 bases aligning to TRBD1. This CDR3 has 14 residues. Germline V lookup: CDR1 SGDLS, CDR2 YYNGEE. With 6 bases clipped from V and 3 bases from J, the junction kept 5 bases outside the gene matches. Here the CDR3 DNA reads TGTGCCAGCACCATCGGACAGGGGACAGATACGCAGTATTTT. Amino acids: CASTIGQGTDTQYF.

J is TRBJ2-3 and V is TRBV15; TRBD1 agrees at 9 bases. The V and J ends lost 4 bases and 6 bases, in that order; junction bases with no gene match: 5. This CDR3 has 14 residues. From germline, CDR1 is LNHNV and CDR2 YYDKDF (reference sequence). CDR3 nucleotides: TGTGCCACCAGCACGACAGGGGGTACGGATACGCAGTATTTT. Its translation: CATSTTGGTDTQYF.

V gene TRBV20-1 combines with J gene TRBJ2-1; 7 bases align to TRBD2. The CDR3 runs 16 residues. Germline V gene data show CDR1 as DFQATT and CDR2 as SNEGSKA (reference sequence). J gave up 4 bases and V 1 base, and 10 bases lay outside the gene matches. DNA of the CDR3: TGCAGTGCTAGAGTGGGAGGGGCGCGAGGGTACAATGAGCAGTTCTTC. It codes for CSARVGGARGYNEQFF.

The rearrangement links TRBV7-9 to TRBJ1-5; D call uncertain. The CDR3 is made up of 13 amino acids. V was pared by 5 bases and J by 7 bases, with 12 bases between. The germline V gene has CDR1 SEHNR and CDR2 FQNEAQ (reference sequence). The CDR3, as DNA: TGTGCCAGCAGCCCCTCGAGGGAACAGCCCCAGCATTTT. Translation gives CASSPSREQPQHF.

This chain joins TRBV15 and TRBJ2-1, with TRBD2 identical over 8 bases. This CDR3 comprises 17 residues. With V trimmed by 3 bases and J by 4 bases, 11 bases remained unmatched. Germline V gene lookup returns CDR1 LNHNV and CDR2 YYDKDF (reference sequence). The CDR3 region has the DNA TGTGCCACCAGCAGTGGTAGCGGGATCCCGATTTACAATGAGCAGTTCTTC. Residues: CATSSGSGIPIYNEQFF. Full variable domain (missing parts from reference TRBV15 and TRBJ2-1): DAMVIQNPRYQVTQFGKPVTLSCSQTLNHNVMYWYQQKSSQAPKLLFHYYDKDFNNEADTPDNFQSRRPNTSFCFLDIRSPGLGDTAMYLCATSSGSGIPIYNEQFFGPGTRLTVL.

This clonotype was counted between two and nine times. This chain uses TRBV20-1 with TRBJ2-2; the D is unclear. The germline CDR1 and CDR2 sequences are DFQATT and SNEGSKA (reference sequence). The CDR3 is 13 residues long. V was pared by 3 bases and J by 6 bases, with 11 bases between. CDR3 loop: CSARVGFAGELFF. The CDR3 nucleotides are TGCAGTGCTAGGGTGGGATTCGCCGGGGAGCTGTTTTTT.

Ten or more counts support this clonotype. CDR3 DNA sequence: TGCGCCAGCAGCCCCCAACGGACTAGCGGCCGAGGAGGTGAGCAGTTCTTC. Amino acids: CASSPQRTSGRGGEQFF. The chain is built from TRBV4-1 and TRBJ2-1, with 10 bases lining up with TRBD2. CDR1 and CDR2 (germline): MGHRA, YSYEKL. The V and J ends lost 4 bases and 9 bases, in that order; junction bases with no gene match: 15. The CDR3 extends over 17 amino acids.

The J gene is TRBJ1-5, the V gene TRBV12-3 or TRBV12-4, with TRBD1 as a possible D gene (6 bases). The V end lost 7 bases, the J end lost 6 bases, and 19 bases lay between the germline ends. The CDR3 is 15 residues long. The CDR3 DNA is TGTGCCAGCACGGGGGGCGAGGGCCTCGGTCAGCCCCAGCATTTT. Protein: CASTGGEGLGQPQHF.

The chain links TRBV20-1 to TRBJ2-3; D perhaps matches TRBD1 (5 bases). This CDR3 is 13 amino acids long. Trimming left V 7 bases short and J 7 bases short, with 18 bases between. From germline, CDR1 is DFQATT and CDR2 SNEGSKA (reference sequence). This CDR3 reads CSVRPRVKNTQYF. The CDR3 DNA is TGCAGTGTCCGCCCCAGGGTAAAAAATACGCAGTATTTT.

This clonotype was seen more than once but under ten times. J is TRBJ2-5 and V is TRBV28; D unclear. V lost 4 bases, J lost 6 bases, and 18 bases lay in between. The germline gives CDR1 MDHEN, CDR2 SYDVKM. This CDR3 is built from 15 residues. The CDR3 bases are TGTGCCAGCAGTTCCGACTGGGGAAGTAGGAAGACCCAGTACTTC. It yields the protein CASSSDWGSRKTQYF.

The CDR3 DNA reads as TGTGCCAGCAGCTCTAGCGGGAGGGCCGGGGAGCTGTTTTTT. Translated: CASSSSGRAGELFF. This rearrangement joins TRBV12-3 or TRBV12-4 to TRBJ2-2; 12 bases align to TRBD2. CDR3 size: 14 residues. V dropped 6 bases and J dropped 6; count of bases not matched to a gene: 2.

In DNA, the CDR3 is TGTGCCAGCATGGGCGGGATGCACACCGGGGAGCTGTTTTTT. It translates to CASMGGMHTGELFF. The genes are TRBV25-1 and TRBJ2-2; maybe TRBD2 (6 bases). CDR3 size: 14 residues. CDR1 MGHDK and CDR2 SYGVNS come from the germline V gene. The germline V and J ends were trimmed by 7 bases and 3 bases, with 12 bases remaining between them.

This clonotype was seen a handful of times. This chain connects TRBV11-2 to TRBJ2-1, with 7 positions matching TRBD2. Germline V gives CDR1 SGHAT, CDR2 FQNNGV. CDR3 length equals 14 residues. The V and J ends lost 4 bases and 6 bases, in that order; junction bases with no gene match: 6. The CDR3 sequence is CASSYAGVLNEQFF. The CDR3 bases are TGTGCCAGCAGCTACGCGGGAGTTCTCAATGAGCAGTTCTTC.

The rearrangement joins TRBV7-2 to TRBJ2-7; a possible D gene is TRBD1 (6 bases). CDR3 size: 15 residues. Trimming shortened V by 0 bases and J by 3 bases, and 12 bases separated the two germline ends. Per the germline V gene, CDR1 is SGHTA and CDR2 is FQGNSA. CDR3 nucleotides: TGTGCCAGCAGCTTAGCTGCGACAGGTCGCTACGAGCAGTACTTC. It translates to CASSLAATGRYEQYF.